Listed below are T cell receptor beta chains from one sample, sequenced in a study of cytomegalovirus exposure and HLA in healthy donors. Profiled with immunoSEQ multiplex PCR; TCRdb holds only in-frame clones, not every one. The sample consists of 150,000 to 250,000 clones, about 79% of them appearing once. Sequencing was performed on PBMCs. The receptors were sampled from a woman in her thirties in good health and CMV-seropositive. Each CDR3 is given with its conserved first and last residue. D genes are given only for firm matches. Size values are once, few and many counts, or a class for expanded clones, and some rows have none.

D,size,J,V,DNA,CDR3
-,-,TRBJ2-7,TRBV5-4,TGTGCCAGCAGCTCTGGGGGCGGGAGTGGTTACGAGCAGTACTTC,CASSSGGGSGYEQYF
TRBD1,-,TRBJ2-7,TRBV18,TGTGCCAGCTCCCCCCTCGGACAGGGGGCTCGCGAGCAGTACTTC,CASSPLGQGAREQYF
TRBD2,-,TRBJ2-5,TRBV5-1,TGCGCCAGCAGCCTCCCAGGGACTAGCGGGATGGAGACCCAGTACTTC,CASSLPGTSGMETQYF
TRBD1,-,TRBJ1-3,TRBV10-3,TGTGCCACCCAACAGGGGACTGGAAACACCATATATTTT,CATQQGTGNTIYF
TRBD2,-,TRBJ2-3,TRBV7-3,TGTGCCAGCAGCTTACAAGGTCGACTAGCGGGAGTCGCGGGCACAGATACGCAGTATTTT,CASSLQGRLAGVAGTDTQYF
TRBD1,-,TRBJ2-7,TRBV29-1,TGCAGCGGGACAGGGAACCACTACGAGCAGTACTTC,CSGTGNHYEQYF
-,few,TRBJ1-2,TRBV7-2,TGTGCCAGCAGACCGGCGGGGACTCCCTATGGCTACACCTTC,CASRPAGTPYGYTF
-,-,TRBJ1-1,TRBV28,TGTGCCAGCGGTTCCCACCGGGGATTGGACACTGAAGCTTTCTTT,CASGSHRGLDTEAFF
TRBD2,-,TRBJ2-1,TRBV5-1,TGCGCCAGCAGCTTGGAACTAGCGGGAAGGAATGAGCAGTTCTTC,CASSLELAGRNEQFF
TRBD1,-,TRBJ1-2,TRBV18,TGTGCCAGCTCACCACCGGGGACAGGGGCCCTCTATGGCTACACCTTC,CASSPPGTGALYGYTF
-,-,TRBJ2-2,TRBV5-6,TGTGCCAGCAGCTTGCCCGGTACGAACACCGGGGAGCTGTTTTTT,CASSLPGTNTGELFF
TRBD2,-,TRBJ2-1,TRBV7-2,TGTGCCAGCGCTAGCGGGAGCTACAATGAGCAGTTCTTC,CASASGSYNEQFF
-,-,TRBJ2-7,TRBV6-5,TGTGCCAGCAGTTACTCCACGACTGCGTTCTACGAGCAGTACTTC,CASSYSTTAFYEQYF
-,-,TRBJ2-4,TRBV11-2,TGTGCCAGCAAAGGGACTCTAGCCAAAAACATTCAGTACTTC,CASKGTLAKNIQYF
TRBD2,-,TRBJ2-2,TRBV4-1,TGCGCCAGCAGCCAAGAAATCCAAATAGCGGGAAACACCGGGGAGCTGTTTTTT,CASSQEIQIAGNTGELFF
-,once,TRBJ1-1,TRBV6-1,TGTGCCAGCAGCTGGCGTTCGGGTGCCCCTGAAGCTTTCTTT,CASSWRSGAPEAFF